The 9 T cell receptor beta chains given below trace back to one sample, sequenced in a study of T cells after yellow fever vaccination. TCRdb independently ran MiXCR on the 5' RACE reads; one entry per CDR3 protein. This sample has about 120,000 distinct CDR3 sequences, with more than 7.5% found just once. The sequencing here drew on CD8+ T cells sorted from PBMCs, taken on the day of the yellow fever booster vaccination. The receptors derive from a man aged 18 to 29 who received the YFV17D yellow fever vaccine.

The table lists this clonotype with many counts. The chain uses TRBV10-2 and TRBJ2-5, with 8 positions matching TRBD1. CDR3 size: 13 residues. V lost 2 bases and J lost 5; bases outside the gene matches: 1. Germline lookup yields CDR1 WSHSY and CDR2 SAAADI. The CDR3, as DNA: TGCGCCAGCAGTGAGAACAGGGGGGAGACCCAGTACTTC. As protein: CASSENRGETQYF.

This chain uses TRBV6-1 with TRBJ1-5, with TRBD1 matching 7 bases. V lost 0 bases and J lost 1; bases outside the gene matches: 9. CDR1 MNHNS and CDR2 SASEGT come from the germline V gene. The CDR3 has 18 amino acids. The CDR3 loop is CASSEAALTDRSNQPQHF. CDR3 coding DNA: TGTGCCAGCAGTGAAGCTGCTTTAACGGACAGGAGCAATCAGCCCCAGCATTTT.

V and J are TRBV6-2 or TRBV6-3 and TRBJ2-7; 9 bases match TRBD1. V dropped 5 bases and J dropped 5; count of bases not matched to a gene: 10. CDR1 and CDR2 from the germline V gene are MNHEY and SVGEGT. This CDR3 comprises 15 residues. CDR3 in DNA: TGTGCCAGCAGTCGATCCGGGACAGGGTTCAACGAGCAGTACTTC. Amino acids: CASSRSGTGFNEQYF.

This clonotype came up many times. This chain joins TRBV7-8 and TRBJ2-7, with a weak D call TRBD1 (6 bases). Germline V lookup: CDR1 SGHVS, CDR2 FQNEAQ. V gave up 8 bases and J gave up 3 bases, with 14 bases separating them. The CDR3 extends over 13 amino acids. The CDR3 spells CASLRGRGYEQYF. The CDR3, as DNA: TGTGCCAGCCTCAGGGGCAGGGGCTACGAGCAGTACTTC.

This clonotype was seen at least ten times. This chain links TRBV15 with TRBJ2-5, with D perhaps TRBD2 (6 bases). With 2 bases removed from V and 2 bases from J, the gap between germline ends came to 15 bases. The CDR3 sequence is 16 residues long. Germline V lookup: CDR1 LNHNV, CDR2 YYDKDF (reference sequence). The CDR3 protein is CATSRRAVGGQETQYF. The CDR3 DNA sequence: TGTGCCACCAGCAGACGTGCCGTCGGGGGACAAGAGACCCAGTACTTC.

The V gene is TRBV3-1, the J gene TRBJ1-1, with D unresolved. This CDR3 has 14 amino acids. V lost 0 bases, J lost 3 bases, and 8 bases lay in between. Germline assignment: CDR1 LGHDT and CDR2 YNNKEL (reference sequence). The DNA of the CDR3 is TGTGCCAGCAGCCAAGAGGAGGAGGACACTGAAGCTTTCTTT. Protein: CASSQEEEDTEAFF.

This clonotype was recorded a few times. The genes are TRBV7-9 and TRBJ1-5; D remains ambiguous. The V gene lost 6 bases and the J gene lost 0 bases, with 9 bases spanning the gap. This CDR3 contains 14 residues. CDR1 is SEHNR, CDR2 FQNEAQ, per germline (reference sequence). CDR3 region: CASSSQDSNQPQHF. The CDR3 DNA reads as TGTGCCAGCAGTTCTCAGGATAGCAATCAGCCCCAGCATTTT.

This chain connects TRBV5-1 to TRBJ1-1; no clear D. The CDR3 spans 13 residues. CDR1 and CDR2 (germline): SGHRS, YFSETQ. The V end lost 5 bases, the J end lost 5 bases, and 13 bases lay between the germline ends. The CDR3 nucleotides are TGCGCCAGCAGTCTGGGATCAGAGACTGAAGCTTTCTTT. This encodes CASSLGSETEAFF.

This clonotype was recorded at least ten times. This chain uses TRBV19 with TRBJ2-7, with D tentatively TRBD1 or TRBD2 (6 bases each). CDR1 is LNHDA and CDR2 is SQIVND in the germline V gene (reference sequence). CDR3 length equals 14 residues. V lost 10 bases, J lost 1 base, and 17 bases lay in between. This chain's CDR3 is CATATGALSYEQYF. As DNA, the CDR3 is TGTGCCACCGCTACGGGGGCCCTTTCCTACGAGCAGTACTTC.